This T cell receptor beta chain was sequenced in a study of T cells in Graves' hyperthyroidism and ophthalmopathy. Study-level results: Blood held most thyroid clonotypes expanded above 0.001 frequency. The model anticipated ophthalmopathy a median about 7 months pre-onset. A 13 V-J model separated ophthalmopathy from stable hyperthyroidism.

Diagnoses rested on clinical symptoms, serum thyroxine and TRAb, thyroid ultrasound and orbital computed tomography. The sample holds many counts of this clonotype. Its specificity is unknown. RNA transcripts provided the source from which TCR beta CDR3 regions were amplified. The TCR CDR3 was amplified in a first-round RT-PCR using the HTBI primer set. MiXCR was run by TCRdb on the multiplex PCR reads, yielding one entry per CDR3 protein. In the table there are about 560,000 distinct CDR3 sequences, 13% to 15% of which are singletons. Trimming took 5 bases from V and 0 from J, leaving 7 bases between them. Germline loops: CDR1 LGHDT, CDR2 YNNKEL (reference sequence). This CDR3 region has 13 residues.

This chain links TRBV3-1 with TRBJ2-5, with D possibly matching TRBD1 (6 bases). Source material: blood. The clonotype comes from a woman between 35 and 50 years old with Graves' hyperthyroidism. The CDR3 region has the DNA TGTGCCAGCAGCTGGACAGACCAAGAGACCCAGTACTTC. It translates to CASSWTDQETQYF.